Listed here is a single T cell receptor beta chain. Its specificity is unknown. Nonspecific anti-CD3/anti-CD28 bead stimulation represents the broad CD4+ T cell repertoire. Responding CD4+ T cells were sorted by upregulation of both CD40 ligand and CD69. Adults with HIV-1 started suppressive ART while chronically infected. These data originate in a study of persistence of HIV-infected CD4 T cells. Overall study results and limits: Proviral oligoclonality tracked with TCR oligoclonality within the same sorted cells.

Sequencing used immunoSEQ version 4 in survey mode. Each sample used up to 1 ug genomic DNA diluted to 10 ng/uL. Sequenced by immunoSEQ multiplex PCR; TCRdb stores in-frame clones only, minus some. Among about 43,000 clones, 89% were seen once, and the ten largest hold approximately 1%. Trimming pared 0 bases from V and 3 bases from J, leaving 10 bases between. The CDR3 has 15 residues. Per germline, CDR1 MNHEY and CDR2 SVGAGI. Sequenced here: CD4+ T cells sorted from PBMCs after roughly 18-hour stimulation, sampled from a patient who received antiretroviral therapy. This receptor was obtained from an adult man with HIV who was CMV-seropositive. This sequence joins TRBV6-5 and TRBJ2-3, with D perhaps matching TRBD2 (6 bases). Here the CDR3 DNA reads TGTGCCAGCAGTTACTCGGCGCTAGCGACAGATACGCAGTATTTT. Translation: CASSYSALATDTQYF.